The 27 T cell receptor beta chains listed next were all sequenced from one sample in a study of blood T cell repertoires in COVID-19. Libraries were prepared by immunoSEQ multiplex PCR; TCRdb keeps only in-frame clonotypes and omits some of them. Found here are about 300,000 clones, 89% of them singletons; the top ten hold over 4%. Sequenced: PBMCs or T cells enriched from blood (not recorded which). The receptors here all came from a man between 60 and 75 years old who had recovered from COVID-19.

Written as DNA, the CDR3 is TGTGCCAGCAGTGAAGACAGGGTCTATGGCTACACCTTC. Residues: CASSEDRVYGYTF. V usage is TRBV6-1 and J usage is TRBJ1-2, with a possible D match to TRBD1 (6 bases). CDR1 and CDR2 (germline): MNHNS, SASEGT. V lost 1 base and J lost 4, with 7 bases in between. This CDR3 contains 13 residues.

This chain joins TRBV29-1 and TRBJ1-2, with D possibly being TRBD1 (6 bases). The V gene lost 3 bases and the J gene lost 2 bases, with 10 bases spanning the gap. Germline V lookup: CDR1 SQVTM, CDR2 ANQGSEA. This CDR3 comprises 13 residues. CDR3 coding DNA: TGCAGCGTTGATTTTGGGGGCAACTATGGCTACACCTTC. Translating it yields CSVDFGGNYGYTF. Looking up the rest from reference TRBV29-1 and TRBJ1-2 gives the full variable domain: SAVISQKPSRDICQRGTSLTIQCQVDSQVTMMFWYRQQPGQSLTLIATANQGSEATYESGFVIDKFPISRPNLTFSTLTVSNMSPEDSSIYLCSVDFGGNYGYTFGSGTRLTVV.

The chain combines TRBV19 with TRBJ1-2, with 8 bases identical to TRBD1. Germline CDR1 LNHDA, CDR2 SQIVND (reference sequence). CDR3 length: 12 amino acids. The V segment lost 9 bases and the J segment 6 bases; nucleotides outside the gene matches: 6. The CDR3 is CASTGGLHGYTF. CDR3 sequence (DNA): TGTGCCAGCACAGGGGGTCTCCATGGCTACACCTTC.

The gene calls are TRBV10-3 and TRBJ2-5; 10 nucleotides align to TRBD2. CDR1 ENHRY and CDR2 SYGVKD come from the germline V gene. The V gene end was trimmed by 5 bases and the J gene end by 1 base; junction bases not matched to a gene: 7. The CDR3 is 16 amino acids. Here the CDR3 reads CAISLGTSDLQETQYF. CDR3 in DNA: TGTGCCATCAGTCTAGGGACTAGCGACCTCCAAGAGACCCAGTACTTC.

CDR3 sequence: CASSPGTSGPAHEQYF. DNA for the CDR3: TGTGCCAGCTCACCAGGGACTAGCGGTCCGGCCCACGAGCAGTACTTC. This chain links TRBV18 with TRBJ2-7, with TRBD2 matching 11 bases. Unmatched junction bases numbered 8, after V lost 2 bases and J lost 5 bases. The CDR3 extends over 16 amino acids. The germline V gene has CDR1 KGHSH and CDR2 LQKENI.

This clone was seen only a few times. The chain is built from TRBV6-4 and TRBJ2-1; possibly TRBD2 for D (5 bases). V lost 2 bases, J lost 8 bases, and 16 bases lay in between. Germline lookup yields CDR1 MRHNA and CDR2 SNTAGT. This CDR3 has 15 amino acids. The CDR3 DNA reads TGTGCCAGCAGTGACCTGGGAGTAGCCTTCGATGAGCAGTTCTTC. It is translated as CASSDLGVAFDEQFF.

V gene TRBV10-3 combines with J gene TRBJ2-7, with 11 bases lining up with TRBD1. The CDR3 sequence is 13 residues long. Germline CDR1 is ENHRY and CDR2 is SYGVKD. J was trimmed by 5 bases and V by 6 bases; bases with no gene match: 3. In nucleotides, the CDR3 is TGTGCCATCAGGTGGACAGGGGGCCACGAGCAGTACTTC. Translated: CAIRWTGGHEQYF.

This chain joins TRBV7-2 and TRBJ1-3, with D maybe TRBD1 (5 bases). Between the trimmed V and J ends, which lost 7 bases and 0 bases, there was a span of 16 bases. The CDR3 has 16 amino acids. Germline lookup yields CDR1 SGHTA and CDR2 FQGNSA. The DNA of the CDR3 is TGTGCCAGCATCCCTCGGGGAGGGGTCTCTGGAAACACCATATATTTT. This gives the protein CASIPRGGVSGNTIYF.

This CDR3 is CASSSGSNEKLFF. CDR3 sequence (DNA): TGTGCCAGCAGCTCCGGGAGTAATGAAAAACTGTTTTTT. The chain carries TRBV9 and TRBJ1-4; D unclear. The length of the CDR3 is 13 residues. In germline, CDR1 is SGDLS, CDR2 YYNGEE. Trimming removed 4 bases from V and 4 bases from J, with 8 bases in between.

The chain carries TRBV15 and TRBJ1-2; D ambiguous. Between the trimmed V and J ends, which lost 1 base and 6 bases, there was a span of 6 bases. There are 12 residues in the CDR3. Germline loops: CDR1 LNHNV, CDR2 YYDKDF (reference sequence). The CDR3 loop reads CATSRVRDGYTF. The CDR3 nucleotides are TGTGCCACCAGCAGAGTGCGGGATGGCTACACCTTC.

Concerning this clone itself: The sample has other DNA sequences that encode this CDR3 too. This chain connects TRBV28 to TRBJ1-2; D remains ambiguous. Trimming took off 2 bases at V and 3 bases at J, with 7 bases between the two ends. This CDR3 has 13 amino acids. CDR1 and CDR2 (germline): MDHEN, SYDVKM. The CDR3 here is CASSLRGDYGYTF. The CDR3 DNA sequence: TGTGCCAGCAGTTTACGAGGTGACTATGGCTACACCTTC.

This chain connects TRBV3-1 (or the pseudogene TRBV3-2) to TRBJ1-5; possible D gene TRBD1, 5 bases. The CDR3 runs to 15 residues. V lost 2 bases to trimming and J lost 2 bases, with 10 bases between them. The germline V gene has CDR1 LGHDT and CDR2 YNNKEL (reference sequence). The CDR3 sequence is CASSQNWGGNQPQHF. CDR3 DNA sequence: TGTGCCAGCAGCCAAAACTGGGGGGGCAATCAGCCCCAGCATTTT.

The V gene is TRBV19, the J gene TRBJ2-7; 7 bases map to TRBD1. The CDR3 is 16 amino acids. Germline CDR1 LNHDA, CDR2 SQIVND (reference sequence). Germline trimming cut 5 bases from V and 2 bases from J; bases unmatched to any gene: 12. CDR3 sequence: CASSRLTGDRPYEQYF. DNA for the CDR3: TGTGCCAGTAGTCGACTCACAGGGGACCGACCCTACGAGCAGTACTTC.

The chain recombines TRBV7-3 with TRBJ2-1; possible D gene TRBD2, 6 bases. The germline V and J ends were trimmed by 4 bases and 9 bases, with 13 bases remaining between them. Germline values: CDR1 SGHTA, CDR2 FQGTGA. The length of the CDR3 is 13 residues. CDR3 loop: CASSSDYNSEQFF. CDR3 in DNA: TGTGCCAGCAGCTCGGACTACAATTCTGAGCAGTTCTTC.

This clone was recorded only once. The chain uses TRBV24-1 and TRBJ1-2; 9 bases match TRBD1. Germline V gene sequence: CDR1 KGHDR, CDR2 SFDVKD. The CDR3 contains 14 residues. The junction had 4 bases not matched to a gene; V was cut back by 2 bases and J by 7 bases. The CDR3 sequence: CATSDYRGRTGYTF. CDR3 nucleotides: TGTGCCACCAGTGATTACAGGGGGCGGACTGGCTACACCTTC.

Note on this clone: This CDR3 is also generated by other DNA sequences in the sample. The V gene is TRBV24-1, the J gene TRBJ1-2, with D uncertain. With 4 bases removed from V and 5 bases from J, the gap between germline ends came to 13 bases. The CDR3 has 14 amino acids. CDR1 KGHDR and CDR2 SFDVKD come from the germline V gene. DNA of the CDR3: TGTGCCACCAGTGACCCTGGCCGAGGGTATGGCTACACCTTC. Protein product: CATSDPGRGYGYTF.

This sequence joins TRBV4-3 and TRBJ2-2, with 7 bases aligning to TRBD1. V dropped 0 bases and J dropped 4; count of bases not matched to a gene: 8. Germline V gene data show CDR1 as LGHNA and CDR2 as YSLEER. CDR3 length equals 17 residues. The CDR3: CASSQEGGQAITGELFF. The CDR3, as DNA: TGCGCCAGCAGCCAAGAGGGCGGACAGGCGATCACCGGGGAGCTGTTTTTT.

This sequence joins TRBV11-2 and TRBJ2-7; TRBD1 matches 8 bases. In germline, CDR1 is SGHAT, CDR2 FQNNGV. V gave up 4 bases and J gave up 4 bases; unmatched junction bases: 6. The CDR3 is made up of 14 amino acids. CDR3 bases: TGTGCCAGCAGCTCTCGACAGGGGTGGTACGAGCAGTACTTC. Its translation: CASSSRQGWYEQYF.

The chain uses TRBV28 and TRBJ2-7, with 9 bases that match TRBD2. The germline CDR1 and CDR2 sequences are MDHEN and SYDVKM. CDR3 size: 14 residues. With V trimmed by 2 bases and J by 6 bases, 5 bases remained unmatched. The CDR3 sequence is CASSLGGRAREQYF. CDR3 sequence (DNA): TGTGCCAGCAGTTTAGGCGGGAGGGCCCGCGAGCAGTACTTC.

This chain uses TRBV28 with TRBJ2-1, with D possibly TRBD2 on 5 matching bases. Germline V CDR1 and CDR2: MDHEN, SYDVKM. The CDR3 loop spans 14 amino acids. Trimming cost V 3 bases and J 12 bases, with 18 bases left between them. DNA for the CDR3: TGTGCCAGCAGTTTGACGGGAACCGCCGCCGTGCAGTTCTTC. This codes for CASSLTGTAAVQFF.

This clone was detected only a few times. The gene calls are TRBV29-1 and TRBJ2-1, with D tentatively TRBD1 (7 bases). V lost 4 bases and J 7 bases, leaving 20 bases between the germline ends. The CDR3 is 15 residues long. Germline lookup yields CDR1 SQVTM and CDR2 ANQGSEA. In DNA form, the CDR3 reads TGCAGCGTTGCCAGGGGGGCGGCCGGCACTAATGAGCAGTTCTTC. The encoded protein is CSVARGAAGTNEQFF.

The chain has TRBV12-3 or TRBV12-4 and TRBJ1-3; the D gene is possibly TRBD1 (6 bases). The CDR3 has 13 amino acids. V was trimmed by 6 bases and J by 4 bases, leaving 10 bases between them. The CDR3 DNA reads TGTGCCAGCAGCATCGACAGGGGAAACACCATATATTTT. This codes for CASSIDRGNTIYF.

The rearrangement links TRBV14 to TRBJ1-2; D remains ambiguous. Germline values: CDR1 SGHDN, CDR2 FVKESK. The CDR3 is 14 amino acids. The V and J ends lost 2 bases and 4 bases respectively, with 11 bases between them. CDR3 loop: CASSQIASFYGYTF. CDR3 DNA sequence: TGTGCCAGCAGCCAAATCGCGTCCTTCTATGGCTACACCTTC.

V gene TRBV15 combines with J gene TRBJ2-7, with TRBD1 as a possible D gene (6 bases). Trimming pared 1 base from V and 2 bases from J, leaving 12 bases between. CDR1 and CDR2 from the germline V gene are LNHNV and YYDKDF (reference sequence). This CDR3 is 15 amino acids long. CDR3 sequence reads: CATSRVLQGTYEQYF. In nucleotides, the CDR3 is TGTGCCACCAGCAGAGTGTTACAGGGCACCTACGAGCAGTACTTC.

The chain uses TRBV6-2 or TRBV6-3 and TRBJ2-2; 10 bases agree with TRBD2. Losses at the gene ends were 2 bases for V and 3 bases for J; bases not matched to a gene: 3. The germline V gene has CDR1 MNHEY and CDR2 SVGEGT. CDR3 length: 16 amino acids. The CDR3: CASSYRLAGDTGELFF. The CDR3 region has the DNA TGTGCCAGCAGTTACAGGCTAGCGGGGGACACCGGGGAGCTGTTTTTT.

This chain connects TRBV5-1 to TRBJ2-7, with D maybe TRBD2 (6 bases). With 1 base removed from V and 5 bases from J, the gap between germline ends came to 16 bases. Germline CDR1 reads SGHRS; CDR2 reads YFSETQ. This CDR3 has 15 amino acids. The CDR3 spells CASSLTSREINEQYF. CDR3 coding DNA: TGCGCCAGCAGCTTGACTAGTCGGGAGATCAACGAGCAGTACTTC.

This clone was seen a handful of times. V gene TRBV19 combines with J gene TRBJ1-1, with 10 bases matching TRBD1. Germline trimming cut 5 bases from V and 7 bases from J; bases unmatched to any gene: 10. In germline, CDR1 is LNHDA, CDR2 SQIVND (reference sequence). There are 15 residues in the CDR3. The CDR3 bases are TGTGCCAGTAGTCTTCCGGGACAGGGGCGGGGTGAAGCTTTCTTT. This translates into CASSLPGQGRGEAFF.